The clone carrying this T cell receptor (beta chain) was counted only a few times. What it binds is unknown. Germline-derived CDR1 and CDR2 are SQVTM and ANQGSEA. V lost 3 bases to trimming and J lost 1 base, with 6 bases between them. The CDR3 has 12 residues. The data were obtained in a study of OX40 agonist ivuxolimab in advanced cancers. Whole-study findings and limits: Certain nonresponding patients likewise had low normalized T-cell clonal expansion. CD8+ T cells averaged more expanded clones than CD4+. With doses of 0.1-3.0 mg/kg, partial responders showed among the lowest clonal expansion.

The data were produced by immunoSEQ multiplex PCR, yet TCRdb's version contains in-frame clones alone and is incomplete. The sample lists roughly 70,000 clones, 82% occurring once. This sequence was found in an adult with an advanced solid tumor such as melanoma, head and neck, liver or kidney cancer. This material consisted of CD4+ or CD8+ T cells sorted from blood, taken in a trial of the OX40 agonist ivuxolimab. V is TRBV29-1 and J is TRBJ1-1; D is uncertain. This chain's CDR3 is CSVDEGNTEAFF. CDR3 in DNA: TGCAGCGTTGATGAGGGGAACACTGAAGCTTTCTTT.